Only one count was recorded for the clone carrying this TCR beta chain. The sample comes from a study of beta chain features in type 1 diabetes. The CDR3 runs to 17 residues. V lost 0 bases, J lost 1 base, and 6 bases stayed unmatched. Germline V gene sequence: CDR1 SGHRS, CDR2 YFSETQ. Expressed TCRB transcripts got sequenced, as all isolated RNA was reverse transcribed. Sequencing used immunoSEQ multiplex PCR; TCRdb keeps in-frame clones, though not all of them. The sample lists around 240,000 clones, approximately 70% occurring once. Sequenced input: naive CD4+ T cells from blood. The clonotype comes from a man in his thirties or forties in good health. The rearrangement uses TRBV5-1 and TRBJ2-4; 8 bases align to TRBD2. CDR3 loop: CASSLAPAGEAKNIQYF. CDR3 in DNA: TGCGCCAGCAGCTTGGCCCCAGCGGGAGAGGCCAAAAACATTCAGTACTTC.